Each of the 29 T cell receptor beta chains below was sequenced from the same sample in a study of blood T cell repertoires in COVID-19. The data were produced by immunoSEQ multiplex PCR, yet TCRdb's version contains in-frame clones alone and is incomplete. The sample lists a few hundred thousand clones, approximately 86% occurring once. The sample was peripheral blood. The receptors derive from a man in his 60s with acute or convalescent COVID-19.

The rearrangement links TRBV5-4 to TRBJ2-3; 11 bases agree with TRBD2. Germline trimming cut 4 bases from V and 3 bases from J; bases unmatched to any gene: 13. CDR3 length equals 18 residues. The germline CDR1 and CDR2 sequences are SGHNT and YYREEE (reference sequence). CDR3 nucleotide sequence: TGTGCCAGCAGCCCCCGGCTAGCGGGGGGAATGGGGACAGATACGCAGTATTTT. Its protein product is CASSPRLAGGMGTDTQYF.

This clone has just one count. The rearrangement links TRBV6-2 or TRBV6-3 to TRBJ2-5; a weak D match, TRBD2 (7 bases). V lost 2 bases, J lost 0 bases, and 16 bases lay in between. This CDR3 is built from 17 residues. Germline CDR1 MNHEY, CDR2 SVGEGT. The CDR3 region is CASSYGGARPYQETQYF. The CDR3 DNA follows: TGTGCCAGCAGTTACGGGGGGGCTAGACCGTACCAAGAGACCCAGTACTTC.

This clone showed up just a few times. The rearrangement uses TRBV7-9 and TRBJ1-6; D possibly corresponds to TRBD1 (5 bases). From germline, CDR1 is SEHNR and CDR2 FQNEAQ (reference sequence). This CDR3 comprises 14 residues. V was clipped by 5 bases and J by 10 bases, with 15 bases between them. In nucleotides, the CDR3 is TGTGCCAGCAGCGCCGGCCAAAGGGGCTCACCCCTCCACTTT. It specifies CASSAGQRGSPLHF.

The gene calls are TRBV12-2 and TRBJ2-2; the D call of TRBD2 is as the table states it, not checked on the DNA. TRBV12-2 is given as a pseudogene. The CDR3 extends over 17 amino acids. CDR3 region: CASRYKITGINTGELFF. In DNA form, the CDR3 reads TGTGCAAGTCGCTACAAAATCACGGGGATTAACACCGGGGAGCTGTTTTTT.

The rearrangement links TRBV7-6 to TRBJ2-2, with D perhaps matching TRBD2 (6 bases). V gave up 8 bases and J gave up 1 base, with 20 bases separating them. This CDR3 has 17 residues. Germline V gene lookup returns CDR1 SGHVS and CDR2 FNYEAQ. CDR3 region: CASQISQGAGNTGELFF. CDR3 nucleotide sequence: TGTGCCAGCCAAATCAGTCAGGGAGCGGGGAACACCGGGGAGCTGTTTTTT.

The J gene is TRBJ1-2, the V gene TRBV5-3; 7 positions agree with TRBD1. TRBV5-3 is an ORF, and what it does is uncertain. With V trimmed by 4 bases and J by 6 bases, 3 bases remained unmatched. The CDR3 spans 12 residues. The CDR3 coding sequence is TGTGCCAGAAGCGAGAGGGGGCATGGCTACACCTTC. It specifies CARSERGHGYTF.

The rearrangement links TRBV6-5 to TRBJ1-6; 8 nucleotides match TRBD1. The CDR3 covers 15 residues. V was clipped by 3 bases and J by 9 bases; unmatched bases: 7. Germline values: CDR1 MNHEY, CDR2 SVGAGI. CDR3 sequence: CASSYDGTGGSPLHF. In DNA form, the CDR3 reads TGTGCCAGCAGTTATGATGGGACAGGAGGTTCACCCCTCCACTTT.

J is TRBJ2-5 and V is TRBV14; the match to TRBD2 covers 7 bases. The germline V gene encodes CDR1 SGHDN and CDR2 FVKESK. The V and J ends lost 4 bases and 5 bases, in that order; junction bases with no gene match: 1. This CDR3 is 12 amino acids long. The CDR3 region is CASSLRGETQYF. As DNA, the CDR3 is TGTGCCAGCAGCCTGCGGGGGGAGACCCAGTACTTC.

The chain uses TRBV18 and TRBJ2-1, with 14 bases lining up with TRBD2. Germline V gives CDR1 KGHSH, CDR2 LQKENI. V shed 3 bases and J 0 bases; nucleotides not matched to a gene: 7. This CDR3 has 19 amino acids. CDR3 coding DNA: TGTGCCAGCTCACCTTCGGGACTAGCGGGGGCGAGCTCCTACAATGAGCAGTTCTTC. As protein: CASSPSGLAGASSYNEQFF.

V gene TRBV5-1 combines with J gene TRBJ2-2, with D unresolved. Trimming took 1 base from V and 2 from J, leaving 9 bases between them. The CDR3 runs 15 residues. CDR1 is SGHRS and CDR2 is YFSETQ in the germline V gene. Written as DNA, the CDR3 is TGCGCCAGCAGCTTGAACAGAATAAACACCGGGGAGCTGTTTTTT. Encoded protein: CASSLNRINTGELFF.

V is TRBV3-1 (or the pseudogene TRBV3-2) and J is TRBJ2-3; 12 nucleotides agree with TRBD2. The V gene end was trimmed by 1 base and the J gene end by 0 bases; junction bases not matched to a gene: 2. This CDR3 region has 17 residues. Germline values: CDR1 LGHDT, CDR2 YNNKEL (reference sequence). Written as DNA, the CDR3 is TGTGCCAGCAGCCAAGGGACTAGCGGGGCTAGCACAGATACGCAGTATTTT. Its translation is CASSQGTSGASTDTQYF.

Written as DNA, the CDR3 is TGTGCCAGTAGTATACTACAGGGAGATTCGAGCTCCTACGAGCAGTACTTC. Protein: CASSILQGDSSSYEQYF. V usage is TRBV19 and J usage is TRBJ2-7; perhaps TRBD1 as D (6 bases). The CDR3 has 17 amino acids. V lost 2 bases to trimming and J lost 0 bases, with 17 bases between them. Germline lookup yields CDR1 LNHDA and CDR2 SQIVND (reference sequence).

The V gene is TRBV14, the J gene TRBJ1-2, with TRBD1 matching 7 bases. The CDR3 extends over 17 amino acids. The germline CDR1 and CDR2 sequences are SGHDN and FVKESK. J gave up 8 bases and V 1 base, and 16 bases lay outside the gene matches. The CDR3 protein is CASSQVRGGSVSFGYTF. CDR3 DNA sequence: TGTGCCAGCAGCCAAGTCCGAGGGGGCTCGGTTTCTTTCGGCTACACCTTC.

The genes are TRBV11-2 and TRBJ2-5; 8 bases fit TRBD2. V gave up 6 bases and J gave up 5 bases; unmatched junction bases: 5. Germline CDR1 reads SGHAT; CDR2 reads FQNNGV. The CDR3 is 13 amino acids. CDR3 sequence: CASSRGGRETQYF. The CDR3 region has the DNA TGTGCCAGCAGTCGGGGGGGCCGGGAGACCCAGTACTTC.

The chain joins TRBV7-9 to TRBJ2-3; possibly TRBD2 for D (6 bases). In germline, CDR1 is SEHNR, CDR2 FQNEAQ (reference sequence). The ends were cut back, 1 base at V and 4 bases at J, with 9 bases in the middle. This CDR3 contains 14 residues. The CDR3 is CASSLVGGPDTQYF. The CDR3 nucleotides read TGTGCCAGCAGCTTAGTGGGGGGACCAGATACGCAGTATTTT.

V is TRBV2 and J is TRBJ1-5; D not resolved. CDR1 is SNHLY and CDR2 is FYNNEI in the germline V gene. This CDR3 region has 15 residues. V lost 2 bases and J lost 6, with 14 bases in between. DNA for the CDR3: TGTGCCAGCAGTGAAAGCGGGGTATGGGGTCAGCCCCAGCATTTT. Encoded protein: CASSESGVWGQPQHF.

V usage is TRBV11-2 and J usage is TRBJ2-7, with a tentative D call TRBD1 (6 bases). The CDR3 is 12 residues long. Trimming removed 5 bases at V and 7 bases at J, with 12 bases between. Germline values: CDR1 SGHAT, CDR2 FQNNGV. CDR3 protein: CASSRRGGEQYF. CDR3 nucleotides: TGTGCCAGCAGCCGCAGGGGTGGGGAGCAGTACTTC.

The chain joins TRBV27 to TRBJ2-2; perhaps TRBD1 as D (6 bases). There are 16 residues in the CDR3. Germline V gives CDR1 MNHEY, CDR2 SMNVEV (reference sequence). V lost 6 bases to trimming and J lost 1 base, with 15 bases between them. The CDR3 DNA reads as TGTGCCAGCAGCCGCACCGGGACACTGAACACCGGGGAGCTGTTTTTT. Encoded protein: CASSRTGTLNTGELFF.

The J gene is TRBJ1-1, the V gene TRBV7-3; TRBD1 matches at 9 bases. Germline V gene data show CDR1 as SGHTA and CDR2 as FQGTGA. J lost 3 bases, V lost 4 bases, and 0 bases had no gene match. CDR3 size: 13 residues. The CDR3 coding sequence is TGTGCCAGCAGCTGGGACAGGGACACTGAAGCTTTCTTT. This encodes CASSWDRDTEAFF.

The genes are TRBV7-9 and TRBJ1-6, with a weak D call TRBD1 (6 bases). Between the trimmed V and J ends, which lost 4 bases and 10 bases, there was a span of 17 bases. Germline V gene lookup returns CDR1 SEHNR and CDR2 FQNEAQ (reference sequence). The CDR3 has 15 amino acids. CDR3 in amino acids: CASSSVRGGRSPLHF. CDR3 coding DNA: TGTGCCAGCAGCTCAGTCAGGGGTGGGCGCTCACCCCTCCACTTT. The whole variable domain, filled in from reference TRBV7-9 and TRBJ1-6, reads DTGVSQNPRHKITKRGQNVTFRCDPISEHNRLYWYRQTLGQGPEFLTYFQNEAQLEKSRLLSDRFSAERPKGSFSTLEIQRTEQGDSAMYLCASSSVRGGRSPLHFGNGTRLTVT.

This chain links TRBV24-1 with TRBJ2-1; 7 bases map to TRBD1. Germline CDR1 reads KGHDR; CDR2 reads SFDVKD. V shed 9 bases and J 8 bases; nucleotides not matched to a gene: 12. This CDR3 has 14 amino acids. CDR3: CATSERGPPDEQFF. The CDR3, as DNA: TGTGCCACCTCCGAGAGGGGGCCTCCCGATGAGCAGTTCTTC.

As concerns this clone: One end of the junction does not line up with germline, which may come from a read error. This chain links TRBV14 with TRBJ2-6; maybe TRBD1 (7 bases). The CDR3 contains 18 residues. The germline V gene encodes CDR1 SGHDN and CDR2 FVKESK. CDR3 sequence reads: CASSKETGRPSGANVLTF. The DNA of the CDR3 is TGTGCCAGCAGCAAAGAGACAGGGAGGCCCTCTGGGGCCAACGTCCTGACTTTC.

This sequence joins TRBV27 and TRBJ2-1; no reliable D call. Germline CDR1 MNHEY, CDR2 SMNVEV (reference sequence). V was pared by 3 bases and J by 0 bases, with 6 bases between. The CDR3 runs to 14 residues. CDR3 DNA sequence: TGTGCCAGCAGTTTTCGCAGCTCCTACAATGAGCAGTTCTTC. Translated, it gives CASSFRSSYNEQFF.

This CDR3 is CASSLGLTSGGPNTGELFF. CDR3 nucleotide sequence: TGTGCCAGCAGCTTAGGCCTAACTAGCGGGGGGCCGAACACCGGGGAGCTGTTTTTT. J is TRBJ2-2 and V is TRBV13, with 12 bases that match TRBD2. The CDR3 covers 19 residues. V gave up 0 bases and J gave up 0 bases; unmatched junction bases: 5. The germline V gene has CDR1 PRHDT and CDR2 FYEKMQ (reference sequence). Supplemented by reference TRBV13 and TRBJ2-2, the full variable domain reads AAGVIQSPRHLIKEKRETATLKCYPIPRHDTVYWYQQGPGQDPQFLISFYEKMQSDKGSIPDRFSAQQFSDYHSELNMSSLELGDSALYFCASSLGLTSGGPNTGELFFGEGSRLTVL.

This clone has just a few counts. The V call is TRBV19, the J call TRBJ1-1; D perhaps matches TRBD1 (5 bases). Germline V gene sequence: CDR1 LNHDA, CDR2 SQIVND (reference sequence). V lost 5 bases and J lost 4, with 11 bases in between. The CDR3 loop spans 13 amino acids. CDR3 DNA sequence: TGTGCCAGTAGTTGGGGGACTTCCACTGAAGCTTTCTTT. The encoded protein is CASSWGTSTEAFF.

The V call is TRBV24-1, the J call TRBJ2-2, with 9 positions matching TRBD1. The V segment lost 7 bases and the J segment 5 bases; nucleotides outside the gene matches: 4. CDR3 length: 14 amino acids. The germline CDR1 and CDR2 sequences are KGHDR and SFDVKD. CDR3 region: CATRRTGVTGELFF. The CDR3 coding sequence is TGTGCCACCAGGAGGACAGGGGTGACCGGGGAGCTGTTTTTT.

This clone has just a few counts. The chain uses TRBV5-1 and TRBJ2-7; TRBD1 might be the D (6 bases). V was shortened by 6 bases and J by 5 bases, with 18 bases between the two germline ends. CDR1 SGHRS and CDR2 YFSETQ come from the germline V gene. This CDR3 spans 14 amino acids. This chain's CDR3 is CASTPQGGLHEQYF. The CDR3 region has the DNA TGCGCCAGCACCCCACAGGGTGGGCTCCACGAGCAGTACTTC.

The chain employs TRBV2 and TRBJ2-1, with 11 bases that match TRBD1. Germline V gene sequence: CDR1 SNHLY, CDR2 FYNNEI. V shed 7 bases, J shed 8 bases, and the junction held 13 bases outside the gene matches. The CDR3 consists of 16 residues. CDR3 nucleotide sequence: TGTGCCAGCACGAAACTTCCCCGGGACAGGGGGGATGAGCAGTTCTTC. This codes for CASTKLPRDRGDEQFF.

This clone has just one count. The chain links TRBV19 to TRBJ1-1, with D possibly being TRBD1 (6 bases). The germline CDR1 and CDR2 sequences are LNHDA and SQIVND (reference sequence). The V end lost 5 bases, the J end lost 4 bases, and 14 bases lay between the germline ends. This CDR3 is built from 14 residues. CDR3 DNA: TGTGCCAGTAGTCCCGACGACAGGCTCACTGAAGCTTTCTTT. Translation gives CASSPDDRLTEAFF.